Listed here is a single T cell receptor beta chain. Antigen specificity is unknown. The sample belongs to a study of long-term antiretroviral therapy in people with HIV. The study, taken as a whole, reports: Diversity went up after ART and still fell short of transplant donor controls.

Survey level was the resolution at which the v3.0 immunoSEQ assay ran. Sequencing used immunoSEQ multiplex PCR; TCRdb keeps in-frame clones, though not all of them. This table holds 15,000 or so clones, approximately 94% found once. CDR3 length equals 15 residues. From germline, CDR1 is MNHEY and CDR2 SMNVEV (reference sequence). Germline trimming cut 2 bases from V and 7 bases from J; bases unmatched to any gene: 6. Sequenced material: unsorted PBMCs, taken about 6 years after starting antiretroviral therapy. The receptor was isolated from a woman aged 45 to 65 with HIV. This chain uses TRBV27 with TRBJ2-2, with 8 bases aligning to TRBD2. The CDR3 DNA reads TGTGCCAGCAGTTTAGTTACGGCGGGAGGCGGGGAGCTGTTTTTT. It encodes CASSLVTAGGGELFF.